The rows below give T cell receptor beta chains drawn from one sample of a study of tumor and adjacent non-tumor tissue in lung cancer. MiXCR was run by TCRdb on the multiplex PCR reads, yielding one entry per CDR3 protein. Of approximately 130,000 distinct CDR3 sequences in the sample, roughly 64% were seen once. The sequencing input was lung tumor tissue. The receptor source for this set is a man aged 25-45 years with non-small cell lung cancer. Both conserved end residues are part of each CDR3. The D gene is left open where the match is weak. Clone size is stated in some rows and not others, as once, few, many or a class when expanded.

j_gene: TRBJ1-6
v_gene: TRBV20-1
d_gene: .
abundance: few
CDR3nt: TGCAGTGCTAGAGGAAGGGATAATTCACCCCTCAACTTT
CDR3aa: CSARGRDNSPLNF

j_gene: TRBJ2-3
v_gene: TRBV30
d_gene: .
abundance: .
CDR3nt: TGTGCCTGGAGCGCTCTAGTAAGCACAGATACGCAGTATTTT
CDR3aa: CAWSALVSTDTQYF

j_gene: TRBJ1-2
v_gene: TRBV4-3
d_gene: .
abundance: many
CDR3nt: TGCGCCAGCAGCCAAGATAGGGGTGTTCTCTACGGCTACACCTTC
CDR3aa: CASSQDRGVLYGYTF

j_gene: TRBJ2-5
v_gene: TRBV29-1
d_gene: .
abundance: many
CDR3nt: TGCAGCGTTGAGGGGGGACAAGAGACCCAGTACTTC
CDR3aa: CSVEGGQETQYF

j_gene: TRBJ2-1
v_gene: TRBV30
d_gene: .
abundance: .
CDR3nt: TGTGCCTCCCAGGCGGACTCCTACAATGAGCAGTCCTTC
CDR3aa: CASQADSYNEQSF

j_gene: TRBJ1-6
v_gene: TRBV11-2
d_gene: .
abundance: .
CDR3nt: TGTGCCAGCAGCTTAACCAGGGGCGGCTCACCCCCCCACTTT
CDR3aa: CASSLTRGGSPPHF

j_gene: TRBJ2-1
v_gene: TRBV11-3
d_gene: .
abundance: .
CDR3nt: TGTGTCAGCAGCCTTACACCAGGCAATGAGCAGTTCTTC
CDR3aa: CVSSLTPGNEQFF

j_gene: TRBJ2-7
v_gene: TRBV5-4
d_gene: .
abundance: .
CDR3nt: TGTGCCAGCAGCCATCGACTAACGGGGAGGTACGAGCAGTACTTC
CDR3aa: CASSHRLTGRYEQYF

j_gene: TRBJ2-3
v_gene: TRBV29-1
d_gene: .
abundance: .
CDR3nt: TGCAACGTTGAAACACCCTGCGGGGGCACAGATACGCAGTATTTT
CDR3aa: CNVETPCGGTDTQYF

j_gene: TRBJ2-7
v_gene: TRBV11-2
d_gene: TRBD1
abundance: .
CDR3nt: TGTACCAGCAGTTTAGGGTCTCCGGGACAGGGGGTTTACGAGCAGTACTTC
CDR3aa: CTSSLGSPGQGVYEQYF

j_gene: TRBJ2-7
v_gene: TRBV4-2
d_gene: TRBD2
abundance: .
CDR3nt: TGTACCAACAGCCAAGGACTAGCGGGAGGCTACGAGCAGTACTTC
CDR3aa: CTNSQGLAGGYEQYF

j_gene: TRBJ2-1
v_gene: TRBV29-1
d_gene: .
abundance: many
CDR3nt: TGCAGCGTTGAGGGGTCTTCCTACAATGAGCAGTTCTTC
CDR3aa: CSVEGSSYNEQFF

j_gene: TRBJ2-7
v_gene: TRBV6-1
d_gene: .
abundance: .
CDR3nt: TGTGCCAGCAGTGACATGGGGGACTACGAGCAGTACTTC
CDR3aa: CASSDMGDYEQYF

j_gene: TRBJ1-2
v_gene: TRBV20-1
d_gene: .
abundance: many
CDR3nt: TGCAGTGCTAGCGGGCAGGCCCACTATGGCTACACCTTC
CDR3aa: CSASGQAHYGYTF

j_gene: TRBJ1-2
v_gene: TRBV12-3/TRBV12-4
d_gene: .
abundance: .
CDR3nt: TGTACCAGCAGTTTAGTACAGGGCGGCGGCTACACCTTC
CDR3aa: CTSSLVQGGGYTF

j_gene: TRBJ2-7
v_gene: TRBV5-6
d_gene: .
abundance: .
CDR3nt: TGTGCCAGAAGCTCCGTCTACGAGCAGTACTTC
CDR3aa: CARSSVYEQYF

j_gene: TRBJ1-2
v_gene: TRBV24-1
d_gene: TRBD1
abundance: .
CDR3nt: TGTGCCACCAATGATCGGGACAGGGTGGATGGCTACACCTTC
CDR3aa: CATNDRDRVDGYTF

j_gene: TRBJ1-1
v_gene: TRBV5-1
d_gene: TRBD1
abundance: few
CDR3nt: TGCGCCAGCAGCTTTGTCACAGGGGAAGGGAACACTGAAGCTTTCTTT
CDR3aa: CASSFVTGEGNTEAFF

j_gene: TRBJ2-1
v_gene: TRBV11-1
d_gene: TRBD2
abundance: .
CDR3nt: TGTGCCTGCGGCTTAGCGGGAGGTATCTACAATGAGCAGTTCTTC
CDR3aa: CACGLAGGIYNEQFF

j_gene: TRBJ2-1
v_gene: TRBV12-3/TRBV12-4
d_gene: .
abundance: many
CDR3nt: TGTGCCAGCAGCCAAGGGGTCGTAAACAATGAGCAGTTCTTC
CDR3aa: CASSQGVVNNEQFF

j_gene: TRBJ2-1
v_gene: TRBV29-1
d_gene: .
abundance: once
CDR3nt: TGCAACGTTGTGAGATCGACTTGGAGCTCCTACAATGAACAGTTCTTC
CDR3aa: CNVVRSTWSSYNEQFF

j_gene: TRBJ1-2
v_gene: TRBV5-6
d_gene: TRBD1
abundance: many
CDR3nt: TGTGCCAGCAGCTTGGGGGACAGTTATGGCTACACCTTC
CDR3aa: CASSLGDSYGYTF

j_gene: TRBJ1-3
v_gene: TRBV5-1
d_gene: .
abundance: .
CDR3nt: TGCGCCAGCAGCTTGGGAGGGGTGATTGACTCTGGAAACACCATATATTTT
CDR3aa: CASSLGGVIDSGNTIYF

j_gene: TRBJ2-7
v_gene: TRBV11-3
d_gene: .
abundance: many
CDR3nt: TGTGCCAGCAGCTTGAGGGGGGACCCCTACGAGCAGTACTTC
CDR3aa: CASSLRGDPYEQYF

j_gene: TRBJ2-5
v_gene: TRBV24-1
d_gene: .
abundance: .
CDR3nt: TGTGCCACCAGTGATTCATCCGCGGGTGAGACCCAGTACTTC
CDR3aa: CATSDSSAGETQYF

j_gene: TRBJ2-1
v_gene: TRBV4-2
d_gene: TRBD1
abundance: .
CDR3nt: TGTGCCAACAGCCAACCTCCGGGTCAGGGGGATAGTGAGCAGTTCTTC
CDR3aa: CANSQPPGQGDSEQFF

j_gene: TRBJ2-2
v_gene: TRBV7-3
d_gene: .
abundance: .
CDR3nt: TGTGCCAGCAGCTTAACGGGGAGACGCACGAACACCGGGGAGCTGTTTTTT
CDR3aa: CASSLTGRRTNTGELFF

j_gene: TRBJ2-1
v_gene: TRBV20-1
d_gene: .
abundance: .
CDR3nt: TGCAGTGCCCCGACACAGAGGCGGAATGAGCAGTTCTTC
CDR3aa: CSAPTQRRNEQFF

j_gene: TRBJ2-1
v_gene: TRBV20-1
d_gene: TRBD2
abundance: many
CDR3nt: TGCAGTGCTAGTGTAACCGGGAGGGCCGAGTTCTTC
CDR3aa: CSASVTGRAEFF

j_gene: TRBJ2-5
v_gene: TRBV20-1
d_gene: .
abundance: many
CDR3nt: TGCAGTGCTAGACTGGCAGACCAAGAGACCCAGTACTTC
CDR3aa: CSARLADQETQYF

j_gene: TRBJ2-1
v_gene: TRBV12-3/TRBV12-4
d_gene: TRBD2
abundance: .
CDR3nt: TGTGCCAGCACCCGGACTAGCGGGGAGGCCGGTAATGAGCAGCTCTTC
CDR3aa: CASTRTSGEAGNEQLF

j_gene: TRBJ1-3
v_gene: TRBV6-6
d_gene: .
abundance: many
CDR3nt: TGTGCCAGCAGTTACTCCGCTCCTCAGAGCTCTGGAAACACCATATATTTT
CDR3aa: CASSYSAPQSSGNTIYF

j_gene: TRBJ1-1
v_gene: TRBV20-1
d_gene: .
abundance: .
CDR3nt: TGCAGTGCTAGAGGGGTGAGGAACACCGAAGCTTTCTTT
CDR3aa: CSARGVRNTEAFF

j_gene: TRBJ2-7
v_gene: TRBV7-2
d_gene: TRBD2
abundance: .
CDR3nt: TGTGCCAGTTGTTTATCCGCTAGCGGCCACTACGAGCAGTACTTC
CDR3aa: CASCLSASGHYEQYF

j_gene: TRBJ2-7
v_gene: TRBV6-2/TRBV6-3
d_gene: .
abundance: many
CDR3nt: TGTGCCAGCAGTTACTCGAAGGGTAGGCACGAGCAGTACTTC
CDR3aa: CASSYSKGRHEQYF

j_gene: TRBJ2-3
v_gene: TRBV20-1
d_gene: TRBD2
abundance: many
CDR3nt: TGCAGTGCTACGACTAGCGGGAGGGCCCTTACGCAGTATTTT
CDR3aa: CSATTSGRALTQYF

j_gene: TRBJ1-4
v_gene: TRBV20-1
d_gene: TRBD1
abundance: once
CDR3nt: TGCAGTGCCCTGGGGACAGGGTGGGGTGATAAACTGTTTTTT
CDR3aa: CSALGTGWGDKLFF

j_gene: TRBJ2-3
v_gene: TRBV6-4
d_gene: TRBD2
abundance: .
CDR3nt: TGTGCCAGGAGTGTAGCGGGAGGTAGCACAGATACGCAGTATTTT
CDR3aa: CARSVAGGSTDTQYF

j_gene: TRBJ2-7
v_gene: TRBV12-3/TRBV12-4
d_gene: .
abundance: .
CDR3nt: TGTGCCAGCAGTTTAAGGATAGACAGCTCCTACGAGCAGTACTTC
CDR3aa: CASSLRIDSSYEQYF

j_gene: TRBJ1-1
v_gene: TRBV6-5
d_gene: .
abundance: .
CDR3nt: TGTGCCAGCAGTCCACGAATCTCAACTGAAGCTTTCTTT
CDR3aa: CASSPRISTEAFF

j_gene: TRBJ1-1
v_gene: TRBV4-3
d_gene: .
abundance: many
CDR3nt: TGCGCCAGCAGCCAAGGGGGGTGGGGGGCCTATAGCCACACTGAAGCTTTCTTT
CDR3aa: CASSQGGWGAYSHTEAFF

j_gene: TRBJ2-1
v_gene: TRBV20-1
d_gene: TRBD2
abundance: .
CDR3nt: TGCAGTGCGGATCCGGGACTAGCGGGCTTCAATGAGCAGTTCTTC
CDR3aa: CSADPGLAGFNEQFF

j_gene: TRBJ2-3
v_gene: TRBV6-1
d_gene: .
abundance: many
CDR3nt: TGTGCCAGCCTTGAAAGGGGGAAGACAGATACGCAGTATTTT
CDR3aa: CASLERGKTDTQYF